This T cell receptor beta chain comes out of a study of T cell responses to AZD1222 COVID-19 vaccine. In the study overall: Second-dose intervals near 4 or 12 weeks were combined.

Clones were sequenced by immunoSEQ multiplex PCR, and TCRdb holds only the in-frame ones, with some missing. Of more than 150,000 clones in the sample, more than 80% were seen once. Points on this clone: Its target is not known. The junction and the germline gene differ at one end; a read error may be behind it.

CDR1 is MNHNS, CDR2 SASEGT, per germline. This CDR3 is built from 14 residues. General study results and limits: Donors skewed white British and female; clonal diversity was possibly underestimated. Vaccine-related CD4 TCRs covered spike, predominating at 160-218 and 743-854. Regions left unmutated in variants are reportedly the target of nearly half of spike-specific TCRs.

The sequencing used peripheral blood, collected on day 0 of AZD1222 vaccination. The V gene is TRBV6-1, the J gene TRBJ1-6, with D possibly TRBD1 on 5 matching bases. The source is an adult in good health. CDR3 sequence reads: CASSEYTGTPNASF. For the CDR3, the DNA is TGTGCCAGCAGTGAATATACCGGGACCCCCAATGCCTCGTTT.